A selection of T cell receptor beta chains follows, all from one sample in a study of brain metastases from non-small cell lung cancer. The table came from immunoSEQ multiplex PCR; TCRdb's copy has only in-frame clones and leaves some out. This table has over 12,000 clones, over 75% appearing once. Sequenced sample: primary lung tumor tissue. The origin of the receptors is a donor at least 40 years old with non-small cell lung cancer. CDR3s include the opening cysteine and the closing phenylalanine or tryptophan. A D gene is named only where the DNA matches it firmly. Clone size is not always given. Where it is, it says once, few, many or a class for expanded clones.

D gene	V gene	J gene	clone size	CDR3 DNA	CDR3 protein
-	TRBV10-1	TRBJ2-7	-	TGCGCCAGTACTGTGACTCCTCACTTCGACCCCTACGAGCAGTACTTC	CASTVTPHFDPYEQYF
-	TRBV27	TRBJ1-1	-	TGTGCCAGCAGTTCGCCGTGGTCCCCGAACACTGAAGCTTTCTTT	CASSSPWSPNTEAFF
TRBD1	TRBV7-3	TRBJ2-1	medium-sized	TGTGCCAGCAGCTTAAGGGACAGGGGCTCCTACAATGAGCAGTTCTTC	CASSLRDRGSYNEQFF
-	TRBV10-3	TRBJ1-1	-	TGTGCCATCAGTAGGGGGGATAAGAACACTGAAGCTTTCTTT	CAISRGDKNTEAFF
TRBD1	TRBV6-5	TRBJ1-2	-	TGTGCCAGCAGACTCGATAATTCAGGGGGATATGGCTACACCTTC	CASRLDNSGGYGYTF
-	TRBV6-5	TRBJ1-6	-	TGTGCCAGCAGTTACCAGACAGCAGGATACTCACCCCTCCACTTT	CASSYQTAGYSPLHF
TRBD1	TRBV6-5	TRBJ1-1	once	TGTGCCAGCACCTGGACAGGGACCAGGTTGGGTGAAGCTTTCTTT	CASTWTGTRLGEAFF
TRBD1	TRBV6-6	TRBJ1-4	-	TGTGCCAGCAGGACAGGGGCAGGAGAAAAACTGTTTTTT	CASRTGAGEKLFF
-	TRBV6-1	TRBJ2-3	-	TGTGCCAGCAGTGAGGTCCAAGATACGCAGTATTTT	CASSEVQDTQYF
-	TRBV5-1	TRBJ2-2	-	TGCGCCAGCAGCACACAGGAGATCGGGGAGCTGTTTTTT	CASSTQEIGELFF
-	TRBV19	TRBJ2-4	-	TGTGCCAGTAGTATTTCGATGGGGGAAGGAGCCAAAAACATTCAGTACTTC	CASSISMGEGAKNIQYF
TRBD1	TRBV5-1	TRBJ2-6	-	TGCGCCAGCAGCTCTACCGGGACAGGGAGGGCGCGGTCTGGGGCCAACGTCCCGACTTTC	CASSSTGTGRARSGANVPTF
TRBD1	TRBV28	TRBJ2-3	once	TGTGCCAGCAGCCCCCGACAGGGGGCGATAGATACGCAGTATTTT	CASSPRQGAIDTQYF
TRBD2	TRBV2	TRBJ2-1	-	TGTGCCAGCAGCGGGACTAGCGCCTACAATGAGCAGTTCTTC	CASSGTSAYNEQFF
TRBD2	TRBV7-6	TRBJ2-7	-	TGTGCCAGCAGCCGTTCTAGCGGGGGGGCCCACGAGCAGTACTTC	CASSRSSGGAHEQYF
TRBD1	TRBV14	TRBJ1-1	once	TGTGCCAGCAGCCAAGCGTCCGACAGGGGAACGGCTTTCTTT	CASSQASDRGTAFF
-	TRBV18	TRBJ1-3	few	TGTGCCAGCTCCCCAAGGGACGTCGGAAAATCTGGAAACACCATATATTTT	CASSPRDVGKSGNTIYF
-	TRBV6-5	TRBJ1-1	-	TGTGCCACCAGGGACAAGAACACTGAAGCTTTCTTT	CATRDKNTEAFF
TRBD1	TRBV2	TRBJ1-4	-	TGTGCCAGCAGGATACAGGGGATTGGTGAAAAACTGTTTTTT	CASRIQGIGEKLFF
-	TRBV7-8	TRBJ2-5	-	TGTGCCAGCAGCTTTTCCTTAGAGACCCAGTACTTC	CASSFSLETQYF
-	TRBV28	TRBJ2-3	-	TGTGCCAGCAGTTTTCCGACTAGTGCAGATACGCAGTATTTT	CASSFPTSADTQYF
-	TRBV7-6	TRBJ2-5	-	TGTGCCAGCAGCTTAGTGGGGTGGGGCGGCCAAGAGACCCAGTACTTC	CASSLVGWGGQETQYF
TRBD1	TRBV29-1	TRBJ2-7	-	TGCAGCGGGGGGGGAGGACAGGGGACTGGGGAGCAGTACTTC	CSGGGGQGTGEQYF
-	TRBV18	TRBJ1-4	-	TGTGCCAGCTCCATCCTGGACGGTAATGAAAAACTGTTTTTT	CASSILDGNEKLFF
-	TRBV4-1	TRBJ1-5	-	TGCGCCAGCAGCCAAGACGACGGCTTTAGCAATCAGCCCCAGCATTTT	CASSQDDGFSNQPQHF
TRBD1	TRBV9	TRBJ2-2	-	TGTGCCAGCAGCGTCGAGTGGACAGGGGCGGGGGAGCTGTTTTTT	CASSVEWTGAGELFF
TRBD1	TRBV10-3	TRBJ1-5	-	TGTGCCGCCTCGGGACAGGGTGATCAGCCCCAGCATTTT	CAASGQGDQPQHF
-	TRBV7-9	TRBJ1-1	-	TGTGCCAGCAGCCCCGGGGCGGACACTGAAGCTTTTTTT	CASSPGADTEAFF
-	TRBV6-5	TRBJ1-1	-	TGTGCCAGCAGGGACGGGGAAGCTTTCTTT	CASRDGEAFF
TRBD2	TRBV3-1/TRBV3-2	TRBJ2-3	-	TGTGCCAGCAGCCAAGGGTCGGCGGGGGGAGATACGCAGTATTTT	CASSQGSAGGDTQYF
TRBD1	TRBV18	TRBJ1-4	-	TGTGCCAGCTCACGGACAGGGTTTAATGAAAAACTGTTTTTT	CASSRTGFNEKLFF
-	TRBV5-1	TRBJ1-1	-	TGCGCCAGCGGCGGGGGCGGGGTTCCTGAAGCTTTCTTT	CASGGGGVPEAFF
-	TRBV2	TRBJ2-1	-	TGTGCCAACAGTGAGGAGGGTCCGAGCTCCTACAATGAGCAGTTCTTC	CANSEEGPSSYNEQFF
TRBD1	TRBV28	TRBJ2-5	-	TGTGCCAGCAGTTCCCGCAGGGGGCTCGAGACCCAGTACTTC	CASSSRRGLETQYF
-	TRBV5-4	TRBJ2-5	-	TGTGCCAGCAGTTTTCTGGGACGGCAAGAGACCCAGTACTTC	CASSFLGRQETQYF
TRBD2	TRBV9	TRBJ2-3	few	TGTGCCAGCAGCGTTAGCGGGAAATACACAGATACGCAGTATTTT	CASSVSGKYTDTQYF
-	TRBV7-6	TRBJ1-3	-	TGTGCCAGCAGCCCGCGAGTCCTTACTCCACTCTCTGGAAACACCATATATTTT	CASSPRVLTPLSGNTIYF
TRBD1	TRBV9	TRBJ1-2	-	TGTGCCACCACTTCGGGACAGAATAACTATGGCTACACCTTC	CATTSGQNNYGYTF
-	TRBV2	TRBJ1-4	-	TGTGCCAGCAGTGAAATACGGGGTAATGAAAAACTGTTTTTT	CASSEIRGNEKLFF
-	TRBV3-1/TRBV3-2	TRBJ2-7	-	TGTGCCAGCAGCCATCCGGGCTCCTACGAGCAGTACTTC	CASSHPGSYEQYF
-	TRBV27	TRBJ1-5	-	TGTGCCAGCAGTTTACAGGGGCGTCAGCCCCAGCATTTT	CASSLQGRQPQHF
-	TRBV14	TRBJ2-7	once	TGTGCCAGCAGCCAGATAGGGGGGGACGAGCAGTACTTC	CASSQIGGDEQYF
-	TRBV24-1	TRBJ1-5	once	TGTGCCACCAGTGGTCCGGGCCGGGGAAGCAATCAGCCCCAGCATTTT	CATSGPGRGSNQPQHF
-	TRBV7-2	TRBJ1-5	once	TGTGCCAGCAGCTTAGCGAGTGGGAATCAGCCCCAGCATTTT	CASSLASGNQPQHF
-	TRBV5-1	TRBJ1-6	-	TGCGCCAGCAGCTTGGAGCCGGGCAGCGCCTATAATTCACCCCTCCACTTT	CASSLEPGSAYNSPLHF